The 26 T cell receptor beta chains presented below share a single source sample, sequenced in a study of shared clonotypes between healthy human individuals. Repertoires were generated with immunoSEQ multiplex PCR, while TCRdb's copy carries only in-frame clones and drops some. The sample holds some 1.5 million clones, 95% to 97% seen once. Sequenced: naive CD4+ T cells sorted from blood. Documented subset: CD45RA+ positively selected. These receptors originate from a man between 25 and 39 years old in good health.

This chain links TRBV19 with TRBJ1-3; D is perhaps TRBD1 (5 bases). In germline, CDR1 is LNHDA, CDR2 SQIVND (reference sequence). This CDR3 region has 17 residues. The V and J ends lost 7 bases and 1 base respectively, with 20 bases between them. The CDR3 spells CASTVERGAASGNTIYF. CDR3 nucleotides: TGTGCCAGTACCGTAGAAAGGGGCGCCGCTTCTGGAAACACCATATATTTT.

The chain recombines TRBV29-1 with TRBJ2-1, with 12 bases aligning to TRBD2. The CDR3 is made up of 18 amino acids. The J segment lost 0 bases and the V segment lost 6 bases, leaving 12 bases of the junction unmatched. Germline V gene sequence: CDR1 SQVTM, CDR2 ANQGSEA. DNA of the CDR3: TGCAGCGTAGCTGGACTAGCGGGACCAACAAGCTCCTACAATGAGCAGTTCTTC. This translates into CSVAGLAGPTSSYNEQFF.

CDR3 nucleotide sequence: TGTGCCAGCAGCCCTGCGGAGACCCAGTACTTC. It translates to CASSPAETQYF. V gene TRBV28 combines with J gene TRBJ2-5; D uncertain. This CDR3 is 11 amino acids long. Germline V gene lookup returns CDR1 MDHEN and CDR2 SYDVKM. V gave up 6 bases and J gave up 5 bases, with 7 bases separating them.

The chain recombines TRBV4-1 with TRBJ2-5; D gene unclear. The CDR3 is 14 amino acids. Germline lookup yields CDR1 MGHRA and CDR2 YSYEKL. Trimming removed 4 bases from V and 1 base from J, with 10 bases in between. In DNA form, the CDR3 reads TGCGCCAGCAGCCCCTTGGGTCCCCAAGAGACCCAGTACTTC. It specifies CASSPLGPQETQYF.

CDR3 region: CASSEDLWARSGIQETQYF. The CDR3 bases are TGCGCCAGCAGTGAGGATTTATGGGCCCGGTCGGGAATCCAAGAGACCCAGTACTTC. This chain uses TRBV10-2 with TRBJ2-5; maybe TRBD2 (5 bases). Looked up from germline, CDR1 is WSHSY and CDR2 is SAAADI. The CDR3 totals 19 residues. With 2 bases removed from V and 1 base from J, the gap between germline ends came to 23 bases.

The V gene is TRBV5-1, the J gene TRBJ2-7, with 7 bases fitting TRBD1. Germline CDR1 and CDR2: SGHRS and YFSETQ. The length of the CDR3 is 12 residues. Trimming removed 3 bases from V and 7 bases from J; junction bases left unmatched: 4. CDR3 in amino acids: CASSSTGEEQYF. CDR3 DNA sequence: TGCGCCAGCAGCTCCACAGGGGAGGAGCAGTACTTC.

J is TRBJ2-2 and V is TRBV9; D not resolved. Trimming pared 2 bases from V and 6 bases from J, leaving 8 bases between. Germline-derived CDR1 and CDR2 are SGDLS and YYNGEE. The CDR3 extends over 13 amino acids. CDR3 region: CASSVSLAGELFF. The CDR3 coding sequence is TGTGCCAGCAGCGTGTCGTTAGCCGGGGAGCTGTTTTTT.

J is TRBJ1-5 and V is TRBV7-9; D may be TRBD1 (5 bases). Looked up from germline, CDR1 is SEHNR and CDR2 is FQNEAQ (reference sequence). V lost 5 bases, J lost 7 bases, and 18 bases lay in between. The CDR3 is 15 residues long. In DNA form, the CDR3 reads TGTGCCAGCAGCCCCCAGGGTAGTCGAGGACAGCCCCAGCATTTT. Its protein product is CASSPQGSRGQPQHF.

V and J are TRBV6-5 and TRBJ2-1; D unclear. The V gene lost 6 bases and the J gene lost 6 bases, with 6 bases spanning the gap. CDR3 length: 11 amino acids. Germline CDR1 and CDR2: MNHEY and SVGAGI. CDR3 coding DNA: TGTGCCAGCAGGACTGGCAATGAGCAGTTCTTC. Translated: CASRTGNEQFF.

The chain recombines TRBV9 with TRBJ2-3; D may be TRBD2 (5 bases). With 0 bases removed from V and 0 bases from J, the gap between germline ends came to 14 bases. The CDR3 extends over 17 amino acids. CDR1 and CDR2 from the germline V gene are SGDLS and YYNGEE. The CDR3 nucleotides read TGTGCCAGCAGCGTAGCTAAAGGGAGCTCTAGCACAGATACGCAGTATTTT. Protein sequence: CASSVAKGSSSTDTQYF.

The chain joins TRBV6-6 to TRBJ1-3, with D uncertain. CDR1 is MNHNY and CDR2 is SVGAGI in the germline V gene (reference sequence). Trimming left V 9 bases short and J 3 bases short, with 9 bases between. The CDR3 is 12 residues long. The CDR3 DNA sequence: TGTGCCAGTTCAGGTGGTGGAAACACCATATATTTT. Protein product: CASSGGGNTIYF.

The rearrangement links TRBV10-3 to TRBJ2-7; D remains ambiguous. This CDR3 region has 14 residues. Germline V gene sequence: CDR1 ENHRY, CDR2 SYGVKD. V was cut by 5 bases and J by 4 bases, with 15 bases left in between. The CDR3, as DNA: TGTGCCATCAGTATATCGCAGCAGTTTTACGAGCAGTACTTC. It translates to CAISISQQFYEQYF.

In its sample, this clone was seen once. V is TRBV2 and J is TRBJ1-4; D is ambiguous. Germline values: CDR1 SNHLY, CDR2 FYNNEI. Trimming removed 10 bases at V and 7 bases at J, with 19 bases between. This CDR3 contains 14 residues. CDR3 in amino acids: CATRPVGLGEKLFF. The CDR3 nucleotides are TGTGCCACCCGTCCGGTGGGATTGGGTGAAAAACTGTTTTTT. The variable domain in full, completed from reference TRBV2 and TRBJ1-4, reads EPEVTQTPSHQVTQMGQEVILRCVPISNHLYFYWYRQILGQKVEFLVSFYNNEISEKSEIFDDQFSVERPDGSNFTLKIRSTKLEDSAMYFCATRPVGLGEKLFFGSGTQLSVL.

V and J are TRBV12-5 and TRBJ2-7; 9 nucleotides agree with TRBD1. The CDR3 runs 14 residues. The trim removed 6 bases at V and 4 bases at J, leaving 7 bases unmatched. The germline gives CDR1 LGHNT, CDR2 FRNRAP. The CDR3 loop reads CASGKGTGIYEQYF. Written as DNA, the CDR3 is TGTGCTAGTGGGAAAGGGACAGGGATTTACGAGCAGTACTTC.

This clone is a singleton in its sample. This chain links TRBV5-4 with TRBJ2-2; possibly TRBD1 for D (5 bases). Germline V gene lookup returns CDR1 SGHNT and CDR2 YYREEE (reference sequence). V dropped 3 bases and J dropped 3 bases, with 18 bases sitting between them. The CDR3 has 17 amino acids. The CDR3 loop reads CASSSGQTVVHTGELFF. CDR3 DNA: TGTGCCAGCAGCTCCGGGCAGACAGTTGTGCACACCGGGGAGCTGTTTTTT.

V gene TRBV9 combines with J gene TRBJ2-7; no clear D gene. The germline gives CDR1 SGDLS, CDR2 YYNGEE. V lost 0 bases, J lost 0 bases, and 7 bases lay in between. The CDR3 spans 14 residues. The CDR3, as DNA: TGTGCCAGCAGCGTAGACAGCTTCTCCTACGAGCAGTACTTC. This sequence encodes CASSVDSFSYEQYF.

The CDR3 DNA reads as TGTGCCACCAGCAGAGGTCCTTTCTTGGGTGAGCAGTACTTC. It encodes CATSRGPFLGEQYF. V usage is TRBV15 and J usage is TRBJ2-7; D remains unclear. The germline V gene has CDR1 LNHNV and CDR2 YYDKDF (reference sequence). The CDR3 is made up of 14 amino acids. With 1 base removed from V and 7 bases from J, the gap between germline ends came to 14 bases.

The chain uses TRBV10-3 and TRBJ2-2, with a weak D call TRBD2 (6 bases). The V gene lost 8 bases and the J gene lost 0 bases, with 7 bases spanning the gap. The germline V gene has CDR1 ENHRY and CDR2 SYGVKD. This CDR3 contains 13 residues. This CDR3 is CAIVAANTGELFF. The CDR3 DNA follows: TGTGCCATCGTAGCGGCGAACACCGGGGAGCTGTTTTTT.

In this sample, this clone turned up once. The V and J genes are TRBV5-4 and TRBJ2-1; TRBD1 might be the D (6 bases). Germline V gives CDR1 SGHNT, CDR2 YYREEE (reference sequence). V was pared by 2 bases and J by 2 bases, with 8 bases between. The CDR3 contains 14 residues. The CDR3 DNA follows: TGTGCCAGCAGCTTTAAGGGGGCCTACAATGAGCAGTTCTTC. Encoded protein: CASSFKGAYNEQFF.

This clone has only one observation. V gene TRBV27 combines with J gene TRBJ2-7; D ambiguous. In germline, CDR1 is MNHEY, CDR2 SMNVEV (reference sequence). V shed 3 bases and J shed 7 bases, with 19 bases lying between them. The CDR3 is made up of 15 amino acids. CDR3 in amino acids: CASSFGSPLMGEQYF. In nucleotides, the CDR3 is TGTGCCAGCAGTTTCGGCTCGCCCCTCATGGGAGAGCAGTACTTC.

This clone was detected only once. The rearrangement uses TRBV30 and TRBJ2-3, with TRBD2 identical over 10 bases. Germline V gene sequence: CDR1 GTSNPN, CDR2 SVGIG (reference sequence). The V segment lost 5 bases and the J segment 2 bases; nucleotides outside the gene matches: 4. This CDR3 has 14 residues. The CDR3 DNA is TGTGCCTGGTCACTAGCGGGAAACACAGATACGCAGTATTTT. It yields the protein CAWSLAGNTDTQYF.

This chain links TRBV27 with TRBJ2-1, with D possibly called TRBD1 or TRBD2 (5 bases each). The V end lost 4 bases, the J end lost 4 bases, and 8 bases lay between the germline ends. This CDR3 spans 13 amino acids. Germline V gene data show CDR1 as MNHEY and CDR2 as SMNVEV (reference sequence). As DNA, the CDR3 is TGTGCCAGCAGTTGGGACGGATACAATGAGCAGTTCTTC. This encodes CASSWDGYNEQFF.

V and J are TRBV6-1 and TRBJ1-1; unclear D gene. This CDR3 is built from 14 residues. Germline CDR1 and CDR2: MNHNS and SASEGT. V was cut by 1 base and J by 5 bases, with 11 bases left in between. The CDR3 nucleotides are TGTGCCAGCAGTGAAGGGACTTACGCTACTGAAGCTTTCTTT. It translates to CASSEGTYATEAFF.

The chain couples TRBV4-3 to TRBJ2-2; D call uncertain. V dropped 0 bases and J dropped 0 bases, with 14 bases sitting between them. CDR1 LGHNA and CDR2 YSLEER come from the germline V gene. There are 18 residues in the CDR3. The CDR3 nucleotides are TGCGCCAGCAGCCAAGAACCAGCTTTCCCTACGAACACCGGGGAGCTGTTTTTT. This sequence encodes CASSQEPAFPTNTGELFF.

J is TRBJ2-3 and V is TRBV2; 9 bases fit TRBD1. Germline CDR1 SNHLY, CDR2 FYNNEI. This CDR3 region has 17 residues. V lost 2 bases to trimming and J lost 1 base; unmatched junction nucleotides: 7. For the CDR3, the DNA is TGTGCCAGCAGTGAATCGGGGACAGGGTTAGGCACAGATACGCAGTATTTT. It yields the protein CASSESGTGLGTDTQYF.

J is TRBJ2-3 and V is TRBV5-5; perhaps TRBD1 as D (5 bases). The germline V gene encodes CDR1 SGHKS and CDR2 YYEKEE (reference sequence). This CDR3 region has 15 residues. The V end was cut by 7 bases, the J end by 4 bases, with 19 bases between. The CDR3 sequence: CASYKKGLYPDTQYF. CDR3 DNA: TGTGCCAGCTACAAGAAGGGGCTGTATCCAGATACGCAGTATTTT. The full variable domain, completed using reference TRBV5-5 and TRBJ2-3, is DAGVTQSPTHLIKTRGQQVTLRCSPISGHKSVSWYQQVLGQGPQFIFQYYEKEERGRGNFPDRFSARQFPNYSSELNVNALLLGDSALYLCASYKKGLYPDTQYFGPGTRLTVL.